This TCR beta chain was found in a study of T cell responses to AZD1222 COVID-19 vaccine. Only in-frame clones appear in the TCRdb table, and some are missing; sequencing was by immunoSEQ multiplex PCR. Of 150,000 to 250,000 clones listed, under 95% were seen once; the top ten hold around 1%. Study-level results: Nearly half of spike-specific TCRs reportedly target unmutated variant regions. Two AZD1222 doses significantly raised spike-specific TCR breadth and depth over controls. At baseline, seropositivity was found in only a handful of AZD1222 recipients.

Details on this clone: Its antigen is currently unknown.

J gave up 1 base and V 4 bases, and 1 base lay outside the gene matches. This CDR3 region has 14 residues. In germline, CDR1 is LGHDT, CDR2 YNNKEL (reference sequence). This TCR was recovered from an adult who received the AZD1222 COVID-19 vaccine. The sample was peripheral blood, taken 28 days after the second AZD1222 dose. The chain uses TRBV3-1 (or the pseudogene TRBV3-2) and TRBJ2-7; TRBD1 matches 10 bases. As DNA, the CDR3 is TGTGCCAGCAGCCTGGGACAGGGGTCCTACGAGCAGTACTTC. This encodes CASSLGQGSYEQYF.